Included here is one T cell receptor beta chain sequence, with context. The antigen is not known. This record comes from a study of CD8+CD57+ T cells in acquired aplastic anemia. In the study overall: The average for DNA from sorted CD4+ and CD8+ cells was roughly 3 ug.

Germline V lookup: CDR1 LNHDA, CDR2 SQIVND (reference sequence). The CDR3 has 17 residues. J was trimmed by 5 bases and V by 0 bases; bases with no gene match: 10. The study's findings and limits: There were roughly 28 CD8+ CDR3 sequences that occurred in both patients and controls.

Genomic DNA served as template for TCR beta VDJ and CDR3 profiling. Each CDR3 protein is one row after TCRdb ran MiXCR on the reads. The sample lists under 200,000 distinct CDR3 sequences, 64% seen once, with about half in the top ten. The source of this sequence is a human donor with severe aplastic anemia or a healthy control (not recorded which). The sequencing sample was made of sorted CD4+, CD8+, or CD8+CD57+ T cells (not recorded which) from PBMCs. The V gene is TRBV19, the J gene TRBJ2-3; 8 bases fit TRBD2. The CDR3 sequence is CASSIDHAGGARDTQYF. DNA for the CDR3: TGTGCCAGTAGTATAGATCATGCCGGGGGGGCGAGAGATACGCAGTATTTT.